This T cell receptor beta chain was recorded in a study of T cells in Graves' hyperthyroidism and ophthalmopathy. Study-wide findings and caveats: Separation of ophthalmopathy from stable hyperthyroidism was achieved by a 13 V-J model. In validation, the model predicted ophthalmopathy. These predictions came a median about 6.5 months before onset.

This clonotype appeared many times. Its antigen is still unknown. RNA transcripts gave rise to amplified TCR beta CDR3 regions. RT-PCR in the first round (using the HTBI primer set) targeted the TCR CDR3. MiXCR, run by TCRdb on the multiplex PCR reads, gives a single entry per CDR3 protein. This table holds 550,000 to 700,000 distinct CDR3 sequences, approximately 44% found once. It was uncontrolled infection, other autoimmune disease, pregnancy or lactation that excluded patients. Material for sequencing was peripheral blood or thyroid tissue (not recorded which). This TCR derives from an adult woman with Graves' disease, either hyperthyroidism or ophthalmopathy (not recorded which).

CDR3 protein: CASSARTSGSYEQYF. DNA of the CDR3: TGTGCCAGTAGTGCCCGGACTAGCGGATCCTACGAGCAGTACTTC. The rearrangement joins TRBV19 to TRBJ2-7; 10 bases line up with TRBD2. Germline CDR1 reads LNHDA; CDR2 reads SQIVND (reference sequence). The trim removed 5 bases at V and 1 base at J, leaving 5 bases unmatched. The CDR3 contains 15 residues.